This T cell receptor (beta chain) was sequenced in a study of response to subunit inactivated influenza vaccine. V lost 4 bases and J lost 0, with 6 bases in between. Germline V gives CDR1 KGHSH, CDR2 LQKENI. The CDR3 covers 13 residues. This clonotype was counted only a few times. TCRdb reprocessed the RT-PCR reads with MiXCR, giving one entry per CDR3 protein. The sample includes roughly 700,000 distinct CDR3 sequences, more than 11% of them seen just once. V and J are TRBV18 and TRBJ2-5; D perhaps matches TRBD2 (6 bases). This receptor was identified in a man aged 50 or older who received an inactivated influenza vaccine. This specimen was PBMCs from blood, taken 14 to 15 days before vaccination. The CDR3 protein is CASSRDYQETQYF. The CDR3 nucleotides are TGTGCCAGCTCACGGGACTACCAAGAGACCCAGTACTTC.